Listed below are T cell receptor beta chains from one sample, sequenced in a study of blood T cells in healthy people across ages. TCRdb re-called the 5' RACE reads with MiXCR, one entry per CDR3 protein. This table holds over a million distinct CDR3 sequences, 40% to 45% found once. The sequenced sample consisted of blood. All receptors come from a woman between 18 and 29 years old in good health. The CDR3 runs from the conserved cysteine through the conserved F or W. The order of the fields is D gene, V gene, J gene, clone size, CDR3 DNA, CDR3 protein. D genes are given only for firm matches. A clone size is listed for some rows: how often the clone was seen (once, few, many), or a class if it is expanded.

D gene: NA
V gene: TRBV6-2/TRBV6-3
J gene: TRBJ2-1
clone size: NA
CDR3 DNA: TGTGCCACCCGACGGAGCTCCTACAATGAGCAGTTCTTC
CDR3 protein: CATRRSSYNEQFF

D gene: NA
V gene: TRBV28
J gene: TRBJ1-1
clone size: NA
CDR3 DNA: TGTGCCAGCAGGTTATGGGAGGGGAACACTGAAGCTTTCTTT
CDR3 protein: CASRLWEGNTEAFF

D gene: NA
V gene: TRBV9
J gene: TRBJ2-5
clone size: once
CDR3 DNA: TGTGCCAACAGCACTGACCTTGCGGGAGAGACCCAGTACTTC
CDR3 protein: CANSTDLAGETQYF

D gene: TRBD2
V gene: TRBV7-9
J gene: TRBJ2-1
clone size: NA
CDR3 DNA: TGTGCCAGCAGCGCAAAGGGACTAGCGGGAGGGGAGCAGTTCTTC
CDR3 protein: CASSAKGLAGGEQFF

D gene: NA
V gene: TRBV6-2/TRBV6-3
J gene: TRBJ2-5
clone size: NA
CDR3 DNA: TGTGCCAGTAGTCCCGGGACTATCGGTTTCAGGGGGACCCAGTACTTC
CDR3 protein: CASSPGTIGFRGTQYF

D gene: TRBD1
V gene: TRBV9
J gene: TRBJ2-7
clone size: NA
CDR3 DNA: TGTGCCAGCATTATACCGGGACAGGGACTCCGCGAGCAGTACTTC
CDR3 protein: CASIIPGQGLREQYF

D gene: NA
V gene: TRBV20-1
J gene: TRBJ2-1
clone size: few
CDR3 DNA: TGCAGTGCTAGTAGGGGTGGTAATGAGCAGTTCTTC
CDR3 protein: CSASRGGNEQFF

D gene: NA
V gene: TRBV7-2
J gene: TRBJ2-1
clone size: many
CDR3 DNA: TGTGCCAGCAGCTTGAGTAACAATGAGCAGTTCTTC
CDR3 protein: CASSLSNNEQFF

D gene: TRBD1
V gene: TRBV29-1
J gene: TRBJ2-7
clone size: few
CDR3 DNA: TGCAGCGTTGAAGGGGACAGGGAGTACGAGCAGTACTTC
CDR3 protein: CSVEGDREYEQYF

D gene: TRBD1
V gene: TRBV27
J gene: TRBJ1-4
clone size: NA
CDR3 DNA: TGTGCCAGCAGCCTACGGGGGGGACAGGCACTGTTTTTT
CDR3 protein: CASSLRGGQALFF